The count of the clone carrying this TCR beta chain is one. This CDR3 is 16 amino acids long. The V end was cut by 3 bases, the J end by 5 bases, with 18 bases between. Germline-derived CDR1 and CDR2 are SEHNR and FQNEAQ (reference sequence). This record belongs to a study of cytomegalovirus exposure and HLA in healthy donors. The assay was immunoSEQ multiplex PCR, and TCRdb's table has in-frame clones only and misses some. The profile covers 90,000 to 150,000 clones, with approximately 89% appearing a single time and 1.5% to 2% taken by the ten largest. This TCR was sampled from a man aged 18 to 30 in good health and CMV-seronegative. The rearrangement joins TRBV7-9 to TRBJ2-3, with D uncertain. Sequencing used PBMCs. CDR3 sequence reads: CASSFYSGSRGDTQYF. In nucleotides, the CDR3 is TGTGCCAGCAGCTTTTACTCGGGTAGCCGAGGAGATACGCAGTATTTT.